The rows below give T cell receptor beta chains drawn from one sample of a study of post-analysis software for immune sequencing data. TCRdb fed the PCR reads into MiXCR, producing one record per CDR3 protein. The data contain hundreds of thousands of distinct CDR3 sequences, around 40% of them seen just once; the ten biggest clones take up 9% to 14%. Sequenced sample: blood. The receptor source for this set is a girl between 10 and 17 years old with multiple sclerosis. CDR3s include the opening cysteine and the closing phenylalanine or tryptophan. A D gene is named only where the DNA matches it firmly. Only some rows state a clone size, as once, few, many or a class for expanded clones.

v_call	d_call	clone_size	j_call	cdr3_aa	cdr3_nt
TRBV7-2	TRBD1	few	TRBJ2-6	CASSQDRLTSGANVLTF	TGTGCCAGCAGCCAGGACAGGCTGACCTCTGGGGCCAACGTCCTGACTTTC
TRBV20-1	-	-	TRBJ1-6	CSAHGPGSHNSPLHF	TGCAGTGCCCACGGCCCGGGGTCCCATAATTCACCCCTCCACTTT
TRBV4-1	-	few	TRBJ1-5	CASSQNPSRAEENQPQHF	TGCGCCAGCAGCCAAAACCCTTCCAGGGCAGAGGAGAATCAGCCCCAGCATTTT
TRBV7-3	-	-	TRBJ2-1	CASSAEVGSNEQFF	TGTGCCAGCAGTGCCGAGGTAGGGAGCAATGAGCAGTTCTTC
TRBV20-1	TRBD1	few	TRBJ1-2	CSVKDRLYGYTF	TGCAGTGTCAAGGACAGGCTCTATGGCTACACCTTC
TRBV20-1	-	-	TRBJ2-1	CSARDHSRGSSYNEQFF	TGCAGTGCTAGAGATCACTCCCGCGGAAGCTCCTACAATGAGCAGTTCTTC
TRBV28	-	-	TRBJ1-2	CAIPPRYGYTF	TGTGCCATCCCACCACGCTATGGCTACACCTTC
TRBV27	-	-	TRBJ2-1	CASRFLRRAGLSSYNEQFF	TGTGCCAGCAGGTTCCTACGACGGGCGGGTTTGAGCTCCTACAATGAGCAGTTCTTC
TRBV11-2	TRBD1	-	TRBJ2-4	CASSSITGEGWDF	TGTGCCAGCAGCTCCATAACAGGGGAAGGATGGGACTTC
TRBV20-1	-	-	TRBJ1-2	CSARFESTYGYTF	TGCAGTGCTAGATTCGAGTCGACCTATGGCTACACCTTC
TRBV28	-	-	TRBJ1-1	CASRSMNTEAFF	TGTGCCAGCAGATCCATGAACACTGAAGCTTTCTTT
TRBV12-3/TRBV12-4	-	-	TRBJ2-7	CASRKAGEQYF	TGTGCCAGCAGGAAAGCGGGCGAGCAGTACTTC
TRBV7-9	TRBD1	few	TRBJ2-7	CASSLPDREFDEQYF	TGTGCCAGCAGCTTACCGGACAGGGAGTTCGACGAGCAGTACTTC
TRBV7-9	-	few	TRBJ2-3	CASTPPPGYPPPDTQYF	TGTGCCAGCACTCCCCCACCGGGCTACCCACCCCCAGATACGCAGTATTTT
TRBV24-1	-	-	TRBJ1-2	CATSDPAAQDHYGYTF	TGTGCCACCAGTGATCCAGCGGCCCAGGACCACTATGGCTACACCTTC
TRBV6-5	TRBD2	-	TRBJ2-1	CASSYQSGRPYNEQFF	TGTGCCAGCAGTTACCAAAGCGGGAGGCCCTACAATGAGCAGTTCTTC
TRBV20-1	-	-	TRBJ2-7	CSALTEISYEQYF	TGCAGTGCTTTGACAGAGATTTCCTACGAGCAGTACTTC
TRBV27	-	-	TRBJ2-3	CASSLGSGGTQYF	TGTGCCAGCAGTTTAGGGTCCGGGGGTACGCAGTATTTT
TRBV20-1	TRBD2	-	TRBJ2-3	CSARDYRLAGNTDTQYF	TGCAGTGCTAGAGATTATCGTCTAGCGGGTAACACAGATACGCAGTATTTT
TRBV9	TRBD2	-	TRBJ2-1	CASKGTSGYNEQFF	TGTGCCAGCAAGGGGACTAGCGGCTACAATGAGCAGTTCTTC
TRBV28	-	few	TRBJ1-2	CASSPDWGENYGYTF	TGTGCCAGCAGTCCGGATTGGGGGGAGAACTATGGCTACACCTTC
TRBV10-3	TRBD2	once	TRBJ2-7	CAISPGTSASYEQYF	TGTGCCATCAGTCCGGGGACTAGCGCTTCCTACGAGCAGTACTTC
TRBV29-1	TRBD1	few	TRBJ1-4	CSVDVTGENEKLFF	TGCAGCGTTGATGTCACAGGGGAAAATGAAAAACTGTTTTTT
TRBV5-1	TRBD2	-	TRBJ2-6	CASSVGGGLASSGANVLTF	TGCGCCAGCAGCGTAGGCGGGGGACTAGCGTCCTCTGGGGCCAACGTCCTGACTTTC
TRBV29-1	-	-	TRBJ2-7	CSVEVREYEQYF	TGCAGCGTTGAAGTGCGGGAATACGAGCAGTACTTC
TRBV6-5	-	-	TRBJ1-5	CASSYARNQPQHF	TGTGCCAGCAGTTACGCCCGGAATCAGCCCCAGCATTTT
TRBV5-7	-	few	TRBJ2-2	CASSWDPWGTGELFF	TGTGCCAGCAGCTGGGACCCCTGGGGGACCGGGGAGCTGTTTTTT
TRBV18	TRBD2	-	TRBJ2-5	CASSPRSASGLQETQYF	TGTGCCAGCTCACCACGGTCGGCTAGCGGGCTACAAGAGACCCAGTACTTC
TRBV7-3	TRBD1	few	TRBJ2-7	CASSLGTGGDYEQYF	TGTGCCAGCAGCTTAGGGACAGGGGGGGACTACGAGCAGTACTTC
TRBV20-1	TRBD2	few	TRBJ2-1	CSARLPGLAGVNEQFF	TGCAGTGCTAGATTGCCGGGACTAGCGGGAGTTAATGAGCAGTTCTTC
TRBV27	-	-	TRBJ2-7	CASRAGTTYEQYF	TGTGCCAGCAGGGCGGGGACGACCTACGAGCAGTACTTC
TRBV7-3	-	-	TRBJ2-1	CVSSPMFGGDYNEQFF	TGTGTCAGCAGCCCTATGTTTGGCGGGGACTACAATGAGCAGTTCTTC
TRBV7-8	TRBD2	-	TRBJ2-3	CASSFRTSVADTQYF	TGTGCCAGCAGCTTCCGGACTAGTGTAGCAGATACGCAGTATTTT
TRBV10-3	-	-	TRBJ2-3	CAISESGNHQGNTQYF	TGTGCCATCAGTGAGTCGGGAAATCACCAAGGAAATACGCAGTATTTT
TRBV24-1	-	-	TRBJ1-5	CATSEQGRRPQHF	TGTGCCACCAGTGAACAGGGCCGGAGACCCCAGCATTTT
TRBV29-1	-	-	TRBJ1-5	CSVQTGRHQPQHF	TGCAGCGTCCAGACAGGTCGTCATCAGCCCCAGCATTTT
TRBV30	-	once	TRBJ1-5	CAWAARLGNQPQHF	TGTGCCTGGGCCGCCCGTTTGGGGAATCAGCCCCAGCATTTT
TRBV3-1	-	-	TRBJ2-5	CASSQESFQETQYF	TGTGCCAGCAGCCAGGAGAGTTTCCAAGAGACCCAGTACTTC
TRBV3-1	-	once	TRBJ1-4	CASRYTPGSEKLFF	TGTGCCAGCAGGTATACCCCAGGCTCAGAAAAACTGTTTTTT
TRBV7-9	TRBD1	-	TRBJ1-1	CASSSEHRGRTEAFF	TGTGCCAGCAGCTCAGAACACAGGGGTCGGACTGAAGCTTTCTTT
TRBV12-3/TRBV12-4	TRBD1	-	TRBJ1-5	CASSLYRGDNQPQHF	TGTGCCAGCAGTCTGTACAGGGGCGACAATCAGCCCCAGCATTTT
TRBV5-1	TRBD1	few	TRBJ2-7	CASSTRRQGDDEQYF	TGCGCCAGCAGCACCAGGAGACAGGGGGACGACGAGCAGTACTTC
TRBV6-6	TRBD2	few	TRBJ2-7	CASSSPRTSGDYEQYF	TGTGCCAGCAGTTCGCCGCGGACTAGCGGGGATTACGAGCAGTACTTC
TRBV5-1	TRBD1	-	TRBJ2-1	CASSIDRGGNEQFF	TGCGCCAGCAGCATCGACAGGGGGGGCAATGAGCAGTTCTTC
TRBV3-1	-	-	TRBJ2-1	CASSLDLNSYNEQFF	TGTGCCAGCAGCCTCGACTTAAACTCCTACAATGAGCAGTTCTTC
TRBV29-1	-	-	TRBJ2-7	CSVWDSAYEQYF	TGCAGCGTTTGGGACTCCGCCTACGAGCAGTACTTC
TRBV5-1	-	few	TRBJ2-4	CASSLGAGNIQYF	TGCGCCAGCAGCTTAGGGGCCGGGAACATTCAGTACTTC
TRBV4-1	-	-	TRBJ2-1	CASSQVLLAEQFF	TGCGCCAGCAGCCAAGTACTCCTAGCGGAGCAGTTCTTC
TRBV7-2	TRBD1	few	TRBJ2-5	CASSIGTDQETQYF	TGTGCCAGCAGCATCGGGACAGACCAAGAGACCCAGTACTTC
TRBV3-1	-	-	TRBJ2-1	CASSQVGQGSEQFF	TGTGCCAGCAGCCAAGTCGGGCAGGGCAGTGAGCAGTTCTTC
TRBV5-1	-	-	TRBJ1-2	CASSLRPTSSFNYGYTF	TGCGCCAGCAGCTTGCGGCCGACAAGCTCTTTTAACTATGGCTACACCTTC
TRBV5-1	-	-	TRBJ2-2	CASSFPGELFF	TGCGCCAGCAGCTTTCCCGGGGAGCTGTTTTTT
TRBV20-1	-	few	TRBJ2-7	CSARNQHYEQYF	TGCAGTGCTAGAAATCAGCACTACGAGCAGTACTTC
TRBV28	-	few	TRBJ2-3	CASSVWTISITTDTQYF	TGTGCCAGCAGTGTATGGACTATTTCAATCACCACAGATACGCAGTATTTT
TRBV20-1	-	-	TRBJ2-1	CSASAYPVESSYNEQFF	TGCAGTGCTAGCGCCTACCCGGTCGAGAGCTCCTACAATGAGCAGTTCTTC
TRBV7-2	TRBD1	once	TRBJ2-5	CASSLDQGAYETQYF	TGTGCCAGCAGCTTAGACCAGGGGGCTTATGAGACCCAGTACTTC
TRBV7-6	-	-	TRBJ1-1	CASSLAEGRGAFF	TGTGCCAGCAGCTTAGCGGAGGGCAGGGGAGCTTTCTTT
TRBV12-3/TRBV12-4	-	few	TRBJ1-2	CASSFGDRYGYTF	TGTGCCAGCAGTTTTGGGGATCGCTATGGCTACACCTTC